These 30 T cell receptor beta chains share one sample of origin, sequenced in a study of regulatory and conventional T cells in RAG deficiency. Sequencing was performed with immunoSEQ multiplex PCR; in TCRdb, only in-frame clones are kept and a portion is missing. The sample lists about 30,000 clones, roughly 96% occurring once. Genomic DNA came from blood conventional CD4+ T cells gated CD25-low CD127-high. These data were also filed under a second study, of regulatory T cells. That work adds: Amplification used 52 TRBV primers and 13 TRBJ primers.

Material for sequencing was CD25- CD4+ T cells sorted from blood. All receptors derive from a human donor in good health.

Comment on this clone: Relative to the germline gene, one junction end is altered; a read error may explain this. In the same sample, other DNA sequences code for this CDR3. The genes are TRBV5-1 and TRBJ1-6, with D unresolved. The germline V gene encodes CDR1 SGHRS and CDR2 YFSETQ. This CDR3 is built from 16 residues. As DNA, the CDR3 is TGCGCCAGCAGCTTGGAATTGGGAGAAAATAATTCCCCCCTCCACTTT. Residues: CASSLELGENNSPLHF.

V usage is TRBV6-5 and J usage is TRBJ1-2; 10 bases map to TRBD1. Germline CDR1 reads MNHEY; CDR2 reads SVGAGI. This CDR3 contains 12 residues. Trimming took 4 bases from V and 7 from J; bases not matched to a gene: 0. CDR3 sequence (DNA): TGTGCCAGCAGTTGGGACAGGGGTGGCTACACCTTC. This encodes CASSWDRGGYTF.

Here the CDR3 reads CASSRLAGDSTGELFF. The CDR3 bases are TGCGCCAGCAGTCGGCTAGCGGGAGATAGCACCGGGGAGCTGTTTTTT. The chain joins TRBV5-1 to TRBJ2-2, with 10 bases that match TRBD2. The germline CDR1 and CDR2 sequences are SGHRS and YFSETQ. After removal of 5 bases from V and 4 bases from J, the junction contained 8 bases not matched to a gene. This CDR3 contains 16 residues.

This clone was seen a single time. The chain recombines TRBV5-1 with TRBJ2-5; no reliable D call. Germline V gene sequence: CDR1 SGHRS, CDR2 YFSETQ. Trimming cost V 3 bases and J 5 bases, with 11 bases left between them. The CDR3 loop spans 13 amino acids. In DNA form, the CDR3 reads TGCGCCAGCAGCTCCGGTGGTGCGGAGACCCAGTACTTC. It translates to CASSSGGAETQYF.

This clone was picked up one time. The V gene is TRBV6-5, the J gene TRBJ2-7; D is possibly TRBD1 (6 bases). The CDR3 consists of 14 residues. CDR1 is MNHEY, CDR2 SVGAGI, per germline. V lost 6 bases, J lost 1 base, and 13 bases lay in between. CDR3: CASRNSDRSYEQYF. The CDR3 DNA is TGTGCCAGCAGGAATTCGGACAGATCCTACGAGCAGTACTTC.

The chain has TRBV11-2 and TRBJ2-1; 14 nucleotides match TRBD2. Germline assignment: CDR1 SGHAT and CDR2 FQNNGV. V dropped 5 bases and J dropped 9; count of bases not matched to a gene: 12. The CDR3 is 17 amino acids. The CDR3 DNA reads TGTGCCAGCAGCCTCCCCAGAGGGGGGACTAGCGGGAGTGAGCAGTTCTTC. Its translation: CASSLPRGGTSGSEQFF. Supplemented by reference TRBV11-2 and TRBJ2-1, the full variable domain reads EAGVAQSPRYKIIEKRQSVAFWCNPISGHATLYWYQQILGQGPKLLIQFQNNGVVDDSQLPKDRFSAERLKGVDSTLKIQPAKLEDSAVYLCASSLPRGGTSGSEQFFGPGTRLTVL.

The chain recombines TRBV21-1 with TRBJ2-2; TRBD2 is taken as the D call from the table, unchecked against the DNA. TRBV21-1 is a listed pseudogene. The CDR3 covers 16 residues. The CDR3 protein is CASSKGSGDNTGELFF. CDR3 DNA: TGTGCCAGCAGCAAAGGGTCGGGAGATAACACCGGGGAGCTGTTTTTT.

The genes are TRBV6-5 and TRBJ2-7; 13 bases align to TRBD2. Germline CDR1 and CDR2: MNHEY and SVGAGI. Unmatched junction bases numbered 6, after V lost 7 bases and J lost 3 bases. This CDR3 has 15 amino acids. CDR3 sequence (DNA): TGTGCCAGCACCGCAACTAGCGGGGGGGACTACGAGCAGTACTTC. Protein product: CASTATSGGDYEQYF.

The genes are TRBV10-2 and TRBJ2-1; the match to TRBD2 covers 7 bases. The J segment lost 5 bases and the V segment lost 2 bases, leaving 9 bases of the junction unmatched. The CDR3 loop spans 16 amino acids. Looked up from germline, CDR1 is WSHSY and CDR2 is SAAADI. This chain's CDR3 is CASSEGRDYLDNEQFF. CDR3 sequence (DNA): TGCGCCAGCAGTGAGGGGAGGGACTACCTAGACAATGAGCAGTTCTTC.

This chain joins TRBV19 and TRBJ1-2, with TRBD1 identical over 9 bases. V was clipped by 7 bases and J by 4 bases; unmatched bases: 10. Germline lookup yields CDR1 LNHDA and CDR2 SQIVND (reference sequence). The CDR3 covers 15 residues. The CDR3, as DNA: TGTGCCAGTACATTAGGGACAGGGTCGGGCTATGGCTACACCTTC. This codes for CASTLGTGSGYGYTF.

This clone occurred a few times. The chain employs TRBV19 and TRBJ2-5, with 10 bases matching TRBD2. The CDR3 is 17 residues long. Germline CDR1 reads LNHDA; CDR2 reads SQIVND (reference sequence). V lost 6 bases, J lost 4 bases, and 14 bases stayed unmatched. The CDR3 DNA reads as TGTGCCAGTAGCCCGGGGTCCCTAGCGGGAGCTCTAGAGACCCAGTACTTC. This translates into CASSPGSLAGALETQYF.

V and J are TRBV6-4 and TRBJ2-5, with 9 bases aligning to TRBD2. Per germline, CDR1 MRHNA and CDR2 SNTAGT. The CDR3 is made up of 16 amino acids. Losses at the gene ends were 10 bases for V and 5 bases for J; bases not matched to a gene: 17. The CDR3 DNA reads as TGTGCCAAGTGTACCGGGCGCGGGAGGGCCGGGGAGACCCAGTACTTC. Its protein is CAKCTGRGRAGETQYF.

The CDR3 bases are TGTGCCAGCAGCTTAGCGGCATGGGGGCAGGCCAATTCACCCCTCCACTTT. It codes for CASSLAAWGQANSPLHF. The chain has TRBV7-9 and TRBJ1-6, with D perhaps TRBD1 (6 bases). Trimming took 0 bases from V and 7 from J, leaving 16 bases between them. The germline CDR1 and CDR2 sequences are SEHNR and FQNEAQ (reference sequence). This CDR3 comprises 17 residues. Full variable domain (outside the CDR3, taken from reference TRBV7-9 and TRBJ1-6): DTGVSQNPRHKITKRGQNVTFRCDPISEHNRLYWYRQTLGQGPEFLTYFQNEAQLEKSRLLSDRFSAERPKGSFSTLEIQRTEQGDSAMYLCASSLAAWGQANSPLHFGNGTRLTVT.

The chain uses TRBV7-9 and TRBJ2-7; 11 bases map to TRBD2. V trimming: 5 bases; J trimming: 7 bases; junction bases outside the gene matches: 4. The CDR3 length is 13 residues. The germline CDR1 and CDR2 sequences are SEHNR and FQNEAQ (reference sequence). The CDR3 coding sequence is TGTGCCAGCAGCCCTAGCGGGGGGCGGGAGCAGTACTTC. Its translation is CASSPSGGREQYF.

This sequence joins TRBV27 and TRBJ1-3; D remains unclear. Trimming stripped 5 bases from V and 0 bases from J, with 17 bases between. The germline CDR1 and CDR2 sequences are MNHEY and SMNVEV (reference sequence). CDR3 size: 17 residues. In DNA, the CDR3 is TGTGCCAGCAGTCCTCTCGGACTTGGCGGCTCTGGAAACACCATATATTTT. It is translated as CASSPLGLGGSGNTIYF.

The chain recombines TRBV7-2 with TRBJ1-5, with TRBD1 identical over 9 bases. The length of the CDR3 is 14 residues. The ends lost 5 bases at V and 4 bases at J; junction bases unmatched: 3. Germline values: CDR1 SGHTA, CDR2 FQGNSA. Written as DNA, the CDR3 is TGTGCCAGCAGCGAAGACAGGGGGAATCAGCCCCAGCATTTT. Residues: CASSEDRGNQPQHF.

The genes are TRBV27 and TRBJ1-3; 7 bases map to TRBD1. In germline, CDR1 is MNHEY, CDR2 SMNVEV (reference sequence). Unmatched junction bases numbered 11, after V lost 2 bases and J lost 4 bases. CDR3 size: 17 residues. In nucleotides, the CDR3 is TGTGCCAGCAGTTTAGAGTTTGTCAGGGGGTTAGGAAACACCATATATTTT. This encodes CASSLEFVRGLGNTIYF.

The chain employs TRBV11-2 and TRBJ2-5; D call uncertain. The germline CDR1 and CDR2 sequences are SGHAT and FQNNGV. V lost 5 bases to trimming and J lost 3 bases, with 10 bases between them. The CDR3 consists of 13 residues. The CDR3 loop reads CASSPSIEETQYF. The CDR3 nucleotides are TGTGCCAGCAGCCCCTCGATAGAAGAGACCCAGTACTTC.

This rearrangement joins TRBV5-5 to TRBJ1-4, with 7 positions matching TRBD1. The CDR3 covers 15 residues. CDR1 and CDR2 from the germline V gene are SGHKS and YYEKEE (reference sequence). The V gene end was trimmed by 1 base and the J gene end by 11 bases; junction bases not matched to a gene: 11. In nucleotides, the CDR3 is TGTGCCAGCAGCTTGAATCAGGGGGTCCTGGGGAAACTGTTTTTT. Its translation is CASSLNQGVLGKLFF.

This rearrangement joins TRBV9 to TRBJ2-3; weak D call: TRBD2 (6 bases). This CDR3 has 18 residues. Germline V gene data show CDR1 as SGDLS and CDR2 as YYNGEE. Trimming stripped 4 bases from V and 2 bases from J, with 23 bases between. Here the CDR3 reads CASSPTLRFGGVTDTQYF. CDR3 sequence (DNA): TGTGCCAGCAGCCCGACCCTCCGTTTCGGGGGTGTCACAGATACGCAGTATTTT. Supplemented by reference TRBV9 and TRBJ2-3, the full variable domain reads DSGVTQTPKHLITATGQRVTLRCSPRSGDLSVYWYQQSLDQGLQFLIQYYNGEERAKGNILERFSAQQFPDLHSELNLSSLELGDSALYFCASSPTLRFGGVTDTQYFGPGTRLTVL.

The chain uses TRBV18 and TRBJ1-5; D not certain. Deletions cut 3 bases from V and 0 bases from J, with 12 bases between. CDR3 length equals 16 residues. In germline, CDR1 is KGHSH, CDR2 LQKENI. This CDR3 reads CASSPDSGPSNQPQHF. Written as DNA, the CDR3 is TGTGCCAGCTCACCCGATAGCGGCCCTAGCAATCAGCCCCAGCATTTT.

CDR3 amino acids: CASSTSPQGAGNTIYF. Here the CDR3 DNA reads TGTGCCAGCAGCACGTCGCCCCAGGGGGCTGGAAACACCATATATTTT. The gene calls are TRBV7-2 and TRBJ1-3; 7 nucleotides line up with TRBD1. Germline V gives CDR1 SGHTA, CDR2 FQGNSA. The ends lost 5 bases at V and 2 bases at J; junction bases unmatched: 9. The CDR3 consists of 16 residues.

The chain is built from TRBV19 and TRBJ2-2; D perhaps matches TRBD1 (5 bases). The V and J ends lost 7 bases and 3 bases respectively, with 18 bases between them. The CDR3 totals 16 residues. CDR1 and CDR2 (germline): LNHDA, SQIVND (reference sequence). CDR3 DNA: TGTGCCAGTACAAACAAGGGCAGGGTAGACACCGGGGAGCTGTTTTTT. The encoded protein is CASTNKGRVDTGELFF.

To note about this clone: A read error may produce the germline difference seen at one junction end. The CDR3 spells CTSSPKTYEQYF. For the CDR3, the DNA is TGTACCAGCTCACCAAAGACTTACGAGCAGTACTTC. The chain has TRBV18 and TRBJ2-7; no clear D. Germline-derived CDR1 and CDR2 are KGHSH and LQKENI. The CDR3 sequence is 12 residues long.

This clone occurred once. The chain carries TRBV19 and TRBJ2-2; TRBD1 is a possible D gene (5 bases). V lost 9 bases and J 6 bases, leaving 11 bases between the germline ends. CDR3 length: 12 amino acids. Germline lookup yields CDR1 LNHDA and CDR2 SQIVND (reference sequence). The CDR3 DNA reads as TGTGCCAGCGGGCAGGGTCCCGGGGAGCTGTTTTTT. Its protein product is CASGQGPGELFF.

This clone was detected once. The V gene is TRBV7-2, the J gene TRBJ1-5; 8 nucleotides line up with TRBD1. This CDR3 region has 16 residues. Germline assignment: CDR1 SGHTA and CDR2 FQGNSA. Trimming cost V 1 base and J 5 bases; bases outside gene matches: 7. CDR3 sequence (DNA): TGTGCCAGCAGCTTAGGGTGGGCAGGGGGCTATCAGCCCCAGCATTTT. As protein: CASSLGWAGGYQPQHF.

This clone was seen more than once but under ten times. The chain links TRBV6-6 to TRBJ1-3, with a tentative D call TRBD1 (5 bases). Per germline, CDR1 MNHNY and CDR2 SVGAGI (reference sequence). The CDR3 has 14 amino acids. The germline V and J ends were trimmed by 1 base and 2 bases, with 6 bases remaining between them. This CDR3 is CASSYLGPGNTIYF. As DNA, the CDR3 is TGTGCCAGCAGTTACTTGGGGCCTGGAAACACCATATATTTT.

This clone showed up just once. The genes are TRBV5-1 and TRBJ2-6, with a tentative D call TRBD1 (5 bases). The CDR3 spans 15 residues. Germline V gives CDR1 SGHRS, CDR2 YFSETQ. Trimming took 3 bases from V and 0 from J, leaving 7 bases between them. The CDR3, as DNA: TGCGCCAGCAGCTACGACAGCTCTGGGGCCAACGTCCTGACTTTC. It yields the protein CASSYDSSGANVLTF. The whole variable domain, remainder taken from reference TRBV5-1 and TRBJ2-6, is KAGVTQTPRYLIKTRGQQVTLSCSPISGHRSVSWYQQTPGQGLQFLFEYFSETQRNKGNFPGRFSGRQFSNSRSEMNVSTLELGDSALYLCASSYDSSGANVLTFGAGSRLTVL.

The chain combines TRBV2 with TRBJ2-7; D possibly corresponds to TRBD1 (6 bases). The germline CDR1 and CDR2 sequences are SNHLY and FYNNEI. There are 14 residues in the CDR3. V shed 10 bases and J shed 0 bases, with 16 bases lying between them. In nucleotides, the CDR3 is TGTGCCACCTCTAATGACAGGAGCTCCTACGAGCAGTACTTC. Encoded protein: CATSNDRSSYEQYF.

The chain combines TRBV19 with TRBJ2-3; unclear D gene. The germline V gene has CDR1 LNHDA and CDR2 SQIVND (reference sequence). The CDR3 sequence is 16 residues long. Trimming cost V 2 bases and J 2 bases, with 14 bases left between them. CDR3: CASSITGRLDTDTQYF. Written as DNA, the CDR3 is TGTGCCAGTAGTATAACCGGCAGGTTGGACACAGATACGCAGTATTTT.